This T cell receptor (beta chain) was captured in a study of blood T cells in healthy people across ages. Across the study: About one barcoded beta molecule per two T cells came from capture by template switching.

Whole-study findings and limits: Diversity estimates from one million T cells were considered underestimates.

The length of the CDR3 is 14 residues. Germline V CDR1 and CDR2: LGHDT, YNNKEL (reference sequence). V lost 1 base to trimming and J lost 7 bases, with 13 bases between them. Next came a second PCR, run for about 7 to 12 cycles, which used a sample-barcoded 5' primer along with a J-beta primer mix. Carrying 12 random nucleotides, a template-switch adaptor labeled each individual cDNA molecule. A single record per CDR3 protein comes from TCRdb applying MiXCR to the 5' RACE reads. The sample holds some 710,000 distinct CDR3 sequences, roughly 20% seen once. At least ten counts were recorded for this clonotype. Its antigen is currently unknown.

The sequence derives from a man in his 70s in good health. Sequenced material: blood. The chain links TRBV3-1 to TRBJ1-2; D gene ambiguous. The chain's CDR3 is CASSQGRWEGGYTF. DNA of the CDR3: TGTGCCAGCAGCCAAGGACGATGGGAGGGTGGCTACACCTTC.